Below, 27 T cell receptor beta chains from the same sample are listed, as sequenced in a study of response to subunit inactivated influenza vaccine. TCRdb recomputed calls from the RT-PCR reads with MiXCR, one row per CDR3 protein. The repertoire holds 860,000 or so distinct CDR3 sequences, with 21% as singletons. Sequenced material: PBMCs from blood, taken roughly 5 days after vaccination. The receptors stem from a man in his fifties or sixties who received an inactivated influenza vaccine.

The V gene is TRBV20-1, the J gene TRBJ2-1, with 16 bases fitting TRBD2. The CDR3 is 16 amino acids. J gave up 8 bases and V 6 bases, and 10 bases lay outside the gene matches. Germline loops: CDR1 DFQATT, CDR2 SNEGSKA (reference sequence). The CDR3 coding sequence is TGCAGTGCATACTCCGGGACTAGCGGGAGGGTCTATGAGCAGTTCTTC. Encoded protein: CSAYSGTSGRVYEQFF.

This clonotype was observed a handful of times. The chain carries TRBV20-1 and TRBJ2-1; 13 bases fit TRBD2. This CDR3 has 14 amino acids. CDR1 is DFQATT, CDR2 SNEGSKA, per germline (reference sequence). J was trimmed by 9 bases and V by 4 bases; bases with no gene match: 6. The CDR3 protein is CSAKGLAGSAEQFF. Here the CDR3 DNA reads TGCAGTGCTAAGGGACTAGCGGGATCGGCTGAGCAGTTCTTC.

In DNA, the CDR3 is TGTGCCAGCAGCTTTGGGGGAGGGGGTAAGGTAAGAACTGAAGCTTTCTTT. It yields the protein CASSFGGGGKVRTEAFF. The rearrangement links TRBV7-9 to TRBJ1-1; D is possibly TRBD1 (6 bases). The V and J ends lost 3 bases and 5 bases respectively, with 22 bases between them. Germline CDR1 reads SEHNR; CDR2 reads FQNEAQ (reference sequence). The CDR3 is 17 amino acids.

The V call is TRBV20-1, the J call TRBJ1-4; TRBD1 matches 7 bases. This CDR3 has 13 residues. Germline CDR1 DFQATT, CDR2 SNEGSKA (reference sequence). With 3 bases clipped from V and 3 bases from J, the junction kept 1 base outside the gene matches. The CDR3 reads CSARGQPNEKLFF. The CDR3 bases are TGCAGTGCTAGGGGACAGCCTAATGAAAAACTGTTTTTT.

This chain uses TRBV27 with TRBJ2-7, with a possible D match to TRBD2 (5 bases). V lost 3 bases and J 6 bases, leaving 15 bases between the germline ends. Germline CDR1 MNHEY, CDR2 SMNVEV (reference sequence). CDR3 length: 14 amino acids. The CDR3 DNA reads TGTGCCAGCAGTTTGGTCCTAGCTCACGGCGAGCAGTACTTC. Protein sequence: CASSLVLAHGEQYF.

The chain carries TRBV6-1 and TRBJ1-6; 8 bases align to TRBD1. Germline CDR1 and CDR2: MNHNS and SASEGT. V was pared by 6 bases and J by 8 bases, with 3 bases of the junction left unmatched. This CDR3 comprises 13 residues. CDR3 DNA: TGTGCCAGCAGATGGACAGGGCATTCACCCCTCCACTTT. It encodes CASRWTGHSPLHF.

This clonotype was found a few times. V and J are TRBV7-2 and TRBJ2-2, with 8 nucleotides matching TRBD2. The CDR3 consists of 16 residues. V shed 5 bases and J 4 bases; nucleotides not matched to a gene: 9. Germline CDR1 reads SGHTA; CDR2 reads FQGNSA. Here the CDR3 reads CASSLTSALGTGELFF. DNA for the CDR3: TGTGCCAGCAGCCTGACTAGCGCCTTGGGCACCGGGGAGCTGTTTTTT.

This chain connects TRBV12-3 or TRBV12-4 to TRBJ2-7; 7 bases fit TRBD2. The CDR3 is 14 amino acids. The V and J ends lost 2 bases and 4 bases, in that order; junction bases with no gene match: 5. For the CDR3, the DNA is TGTGCCAGCAGTTTAAATCCAGCGGGATACGAGCAGTACTTC. Protein sequence: CASSLNPAGYEQYF.

This clonotype was observed many times. The J gene is TRBJ2-1, the V gene TRBV29-1; D is ambiguous. The CDR3 is 13 residues long. V shed 6 bases and J shed 9 bases, with 18 bases lying between them. Germline values: CDR1 SQVTM, CDR2 ANQGSEA. In DNA form, the CDR3 reads TGCAGCGTCCAAGCGTGGGCGCAGGCTGAGCAGTTCTTC. This codes for CSVQAWAQAEQFF.

This chain connects TRBV24-1 to TRBJ1-5; D gene unclear. There are 12 residues in the CDR3. V gave up 4 bases and J gave up 2 bases, with 2 bases separating them. Germline CDR1 is KGHDR and CDR2 is SFDVKD. The CDR3, as DNA: TGTGCCACCAGTGAGCGCAATCAGCCCCAGCATTTT. This encodes CATSERNQPQHF.

This clonotype showed up just a few times. The chain carries TRBV6-5 and TRBJ1-1; D not resolved. V dropped 3 bases and J dropped 0 bases, with 14 bases sitting between them. Per germline, CDR1 MNHEY and CDR2 SVGAGI. This CDR3 contains 16 residues. CDR3 sequence: CASSYLGLGMNTEAFF. In DNA, the CDR3 is TGTGCCAGCAGTTATTTAGGTCTGGGGATGAACACTGAAGCTTTCTTT.

The chain has TRBV7-8 and TRBJ2-5; tentative D call: TRBD1 (6 bases). The CDR3 consists of 14 residues. Between the trimmed V and J ends, which lost 3 bases and 5 bases, there was a span of 13 bases. CDR1 is SGHVS, CDR2 FQNEAQ, per germline. The DNA for the CDR3 is TGTGCCAGCAGCTTTAACAGGGTAGAGGAGACCCAGTACTTC. Protein sequence: CASSFNRVEETQYF.

The V call is TRBV6-1, the J call TRBJ1-5; a weak D match, TRBD1 (6 bases). Trimming cost V 2 bases and J 3 bases, with 14 bases left between them. Germline CDR1 reads MNHNS; CDR2 reads SASEGT. The CDR3 runs 16 residues. CDR3 nucleotide sequence: TGTGCCAGCAGTGAACCCGACAGGCAATTCAATCAGCCCCAGCATTTT. Translating gives CASSEPDRQFNQPQHF.

The CDR3 DNA sequence: TGTGCCAGCAGTTTAGCGCTCGGTAGTAGAACTGAAGCTTTCTTT. Protein: CASSLALGSRTEAFF. V and J are TRBV12-3 or TRBV12-4 and TRBJ1-1; D not resolved. This CDR3 comprises 15 residues. V was pared by 0 bases and J by 5 bases, with 13 bases between.

This clonotype came up many times. The chain uses TRBV28 and TRBJ2-7, with D perhaps matching TRBD1 or TRBD2 (6 bases each). The germline V gene encodes CDR1 MDHEN and CDR2 SYDVKM. V lost 6 bases to trimming and J lost 0 bases, with 12 bases between them. This CDR3 spans 14 amino acids. CDR3 in amino acids: CASRSQGGSYEQYF. The CDR3 DNA reads TGTGCCAGCAGATCACAGGGAGGCTCCTACGAGCAGTACTTC.

This sequence joins TRBV27 and TRBJ1-3, with a weak D call TRBD1 (6 bases). The V end was cut by 1 base, the J end by 1 base, with 11 bases between. The CDR3 runs to 16 residues. The germline V gene encodes CDR1 MNHEY and CDR2 SMNVEV (reference sequence). CDR3 bases: TGTGCCAGCAGTTTATTTGGGGGCGAATCTGGAAACACCATATATTTT. This sequence encodes CASSLFGGESGNTIYF.

A word on this clonotype: Just one base apart from a much larger clone, this may be a read error. The chain employs TRBV20-1 and TRBJ2-3, with 10 bases matching TRBD2. The CDR3 extends over 15 amino acids. Germline CDR1 DFQATT, CDR2 SNEGSKA (reference sequence). In nucleotides, the CDR3 is TGCAGTGGTAGAGATAGCGGGGGGAGCACAGATACGCAGTATTTT. It encodes CSGRDSGGSTDTQYF.

At least ten counts were recorded for this clonotype. The J gene is TRBJ2-5, the V gene TRBV15; D might be TRBD2 (5 bases). Germline CDR1 LNHNV, CDR2 YYDKDF (reference sequence). This CDR3 is 17 amino acids long. V shed 5 bases and J shed 2 bases, with 21 bases lying between them. The DNA for the CDR3 is TGTGCCACCAGCCGTGACCGAGGGTTGGCGAGTCAAGAGACCCAGTACTTC. Translating it yields CATSRDRGLASQETQYF.

The genes are TRBV28 and TRBJ2-1; possible D gene TRBD1, 6 bases. Germline lookup yields CDR1 MDHEN and CDR2 SYDVKM. The CDR3 spans 13 residues. With 11 bases removed from V and 7 bases from J, the gap between germline ends came to 18 bases. CDR3 nucleotide sequence: TGTGCCGCGGCAACAGGGTCGCGGAATGAGCAGTTCTTC. Protein sequence: CAAATGSRNEQFF.

The chain employs TRBV5-6 and TRBJ2-5; D is undetermined. The CDR3 has 14 amino acids. Trimming shortened V by 2 bases and J by 1 base, and 9 bases separated the two germline ends. The germline V gene has CDR1 SGHDT and CDR2 YYEEEE. CDR3 coding DNA: TGTGCCAGCAGCTTTAGAAGATCCCAAGAGACCCAGTACTTC. It is translated as CASSFRRSQETQYF.

This clonotype has ten or more counts. The chain links TRBV20-1 to TRBJ2-7, with TRBD1 identical over 9 bases. CDR1 and CDR2 (germline): DFQATT, SNEGSKA (reference sequence). The CDR3 is 14 residues long. V gave up 5 bases and J gave up 1 base; unmatched junction bases: 6. The CDR3 region is CSARLDRGSYEQYF. DNA of the CDR3: TGCAGTGCTCGTTTGGACAGGGGTTCCTACGAGCAGTACTTC.

The rearrangement uses TRBV6-5 and TRBJ1-5; D is possibly TRBD1 (6 bases). There are 13 residues in the CDR3. The germline V gene encodes CDR1 MNHEY and CDR2 SVGAGI. Trimming left V 5 bases short and J 4 bases short, with 9 bases between. CDR3 nucleotides: TGTGCCAGCAGTAACAGGGATAATCAGCCCCAGCATTTT. It specifies CASSNRDNQPQHF.

The genes are TRBV20-1 and TRBJ2-7; D is unresolved. CDR1 and CDR2 (germline): DFQATT, SNEGSKA (reference sequence). V gave up 3 bases and J gave up 0 bases, with 15 bases separating them. The CDR3 sequence is 15 residues long. CDR3 loop: CSASFLRKSSYEQYF. The CDR3, as DNA: TGCAGTGCTAGCTTCCTTCGGAAAAGCTCCTACGAGCAGTACTTC.

In its sample, this clonotype was seen a few times. The CDR3: CASSLSSLEQYF. Written as DNA, the CDR3 is TGTGCCAGCAGTCTCTCCTCCCTCGAGCAGTACTTC. This chain joins TRBV6-6 and TRBJ2-7, with no clear D. This CDR3 contains 12 residues. Germline loops: CDR1 MNHNY, CDR2 SVGAGI (reference sequence). Trimming cost V 5 bases and J 6 bases, with 11 bases left between them.

On this clonotype: The CDR3 ends on some other residue instead of the conserved phenylalanine or tryptophan, so this is likely a read error. The rearrangement joins TRBV4-2 to TRBJ2-7; 8 bases align to TRBD2. The germline CDR1 and CDR2 sequences are LGHNA and YNFKEQ. The CDR3 contains 19 residues. CDR3 amino acids: CASSLKWGASGLSSYEQYL. The CDR3 DNA reads as TGTGCTAGCAGCCTGAAGTGGGGGGCTAGCGGGTTGAGCTCCTACGAGCAGTACTTA.

This clonotype was seen more than once but under ten times. This chain joins TRBV30 and TRBJ2-7; TRBD2 might be the D (6 bases). CDR3 length equals 15 residues. V was cut by 3 bases and J by 5 bases, with 20 bases left in between. Germline V gives CDR1 GTSNPN, CDR2 SVGIG (reference sequence). The CDR3 sequence: CAWRGLDGLRNEQYF. Here the CDR3 DNA reads TGTGCCTGGAGGGGACTCGACGGGCTAAGGAACGAGCAGTACTTC.

There are a few counts of this clonotype. The chain employs TRBV7-9 and TRBJ2-6; D is unresolved. The CDR3 runs 16 residues. CDR1 is SEHNR and CDR2 is FQNEAQ in the germline V gene (reference sequence). The V gene lost 6 bases and the J gene lost 5 bases, with 17 bases spanning the gap. The CDR3 spells CASSSTTTKWANVLTF. CDR3 nucleotides: TGTGCCAGCAGTTCCACTACTACGAAGTGGGCCAACGTCCTGACTTTC.